The 16 T cell receptor beta chains below come from one sample, sequenced in a study of blood T cell repertoires in COVID-19. Method: immunoSEQ multiplex PCR; TCRdb's copy keeps in-frame clones and lacks some. The table includes 140,000 or so clones, 79% detected once. Sequenced input: peripheral blood. Every receptor here comes from a woman between 65 and 79 years old with COVID-19, enrolled during active disease.

This sequence joins TRBV19 and TRBJ1-1, with D perhaps matching TRBD1 (6 bases). This CDR3 comprises 13 residues. Trimming pared 6 bases from V and 2 bases from J, leaving 10 bases between. CDR1 LNHDA and CDR2 SQIVND come from the germline V gene (reference sequence). CDR3 in amino acids: CASSRDTNTEAFF. The CDR3 nucleotides are TGTGCCAGTAGCAGGGACACTAACACTGAAGCTTTCTTT.

Only a few counts were recorded for this clone. V usage is TRBV7-9 and J usage is TRBJ1-1; D uncertain. From germline, CDR1 is SEHNR and CDR2 FQNEAQ (reference sequence). V lost 2 bases to trimming and J lost 2 bases, with 9 bases between them. CDR3 length: 14 residues. The CDR3 protein is CASSLSRPNTEAFF. For the CDR3, the DNA is TGTGCCAGCAGCTTATCCAGGCCCAACACTGAAGCTTTCTTT.

This clone was counted a single time. The rearrangement joins TRBV11-2 to TRBJ1-1; TRBD1 might be the D (6 bases). The CDR3 extends over 14 amino acids. Germline V gene lookup returns CDR1 SGHAT and CDR2 FQNNGV. V was trimmed by 1 base and J by 1 base, leaving 7 bases between them. The CDR3 coding sequence is TGTGCCAGCAGCTTAGGGACAGAGAACACTGAAGCTTTCTTT. It encodes CASSLGTENTEAFF. The whole variable domain, remainder taken from reference TRBV11-2 and TRBJ1-1, is EAGVAQSPRYKIIEKRQSVAFWCNPISGHATLYWYQQILGQGPKLLIQFQNNGVVDDSQLPKDRFSAERLKGVDSTLKIQPAKLEDSAVYLCASSLGTENTEAFFGQGTRLTVV.

The chain links TRBV7-8 to TRBJ2-1; 7 bases agree with TRBD2. Germline values: CDR1 SGHVS, CDR2 FQNEAQ. V shed 1 base, J shed 6 bases, and the junction held 9 bases outside the gene matches. The CDR3 runs to 16 residues. The CDR3 loop is CASSLDPGGSGNEQFF. The DNA of the CDR3 is TGTGCCAGCAGCTTAGATCCGGGGGGTAGTGGCAATGAGCAGTTCTTC.

This clone was seen just once. The chain links TRBV7-9 to TRBJ2-3; 12 nucleotides line up with TRBD1. CDR1 and CDR2 (germline): SEHNR, FQNEAQ (reference sequence). Unmatched junction bases numbered 20, after V lost 5 bases and J lost 8 bases. The CDR3 is made up of 19 amino acids. The CDR3 sequence is CASSQGSGTGGAGGATQYF. DNA of the CDR3: TGTGCCAGCAGCCAGGGCTCCGGGACAGGGGGCGCGGGTGGTGCTACGCAGTATTTT.

The chain joins TRBV5-1 to TRBJ1-2, with TRBD1 as a possible D gene (5 bases). The V gene lost 2 bases and the J gene lost 6 bases, with 8 bases spanning the gap. Germline values: CDR1 SGHRS, CDR2 YFSETQ. CDR3 length: 12 residues. This CDR3 is CASSFAQDGYTF. CDR3 DNA sequence: TGCGCCAGCAGCTTTGCACAGGATGGCTACACCTTC.

The chain links TRBV10-3 to TRBJ1-2; 11 positions match TRBD1. V shed 2 bases and J 7 bases; nucleotides not matched to a gene: 6. Germline-derived CDR1 and CDR2 are ENHRY and SYGVKD. The CDR3 consists of 15 residues. CDR3 in DNA: TGTGCCATCAGTGAGGGGACAGGGGGAGTGAGTGGCTACACCTTC. Translation: CAISEGTGGVSGYTF.

The chain combines TRBV5-1 with TRBJ2-1; 7 bases align to TRBD2. Trimming took 0 bases from V and 0 from J; bases not matched to a gene: 6. From germline, CDR1 is SGHRS and CDR2 YFSETQ. This CDR3 has 17 residues. The CDR3 reads CASSLDPGLTSYNEQFF. CDR3 sequence (DNA): TGCGCCAGCAGCTTGGACCCGGGACTAACCTCCTACAATGAGCAGTTCTTC.

The rearrangement joins TRBV9 to TRBJ2-7; D might be TRBD2 (5 bases). The CDR3 contains 13 residues. Trimming removed 2 bases at V and 0 bases at J, with 6 bases between. The germline gives CDR1 SGDLS, CDR2 YYNGEE. CDR3: CASSVGSSYEQYF. CDR3 sequence (DNA): TGTGCCAGCAGCGTGGGGAGCTCCTACGAGCAGTACTTC.

This clone was observed a few times. V and J are TRBV28 and TRBJ1-5; the D is unclear. There are 17 residues in the CDR3. V was cut by 8 bases and J by 0 bases, with 20 bases left in between. CDR1 MDHEN and CDR2 SYDVKM come from the germline V gene. The CDR3 DNA reads as TGTGCCAGCTTGGCGGGCGGGTTAGCGATTAGCAATCAGCCCCAGCATTTT. Amino acid sequence: CASLAGGLAISNQPQHF.

The count of this clone is one. The chain has TRBV19 and TRBJ2-7, with 9 bases fitting TRBD1. The CDR3 runs 15 residues. Per germline, CDR1 LNHDA and CDR2 SQIVND (reference sequence). V shed 5 bases, J shed 4 bases, and the junction held 9 bases outside the gene matches. This CDR3 is CASSLGTGSPYEQYF. In DNA form, the CDR3 reads TGTGCCAGTAGTCTCGGGACAGGGAGTCCATACGAGCAGTACTTC.

The J gene is TRBJ1-1, the V gene TRBV27, with D tentatively TRBD1 (6 bases). The CDR3 length is 12 residues. The germline CDR1 and CDR2 sequences are MNHEY and SMNVEV (reference sequence). The V end lost 6 bases, the J end lost 11 bases, and 16 bases lay between the germline ends. CDR3 amino acids: CASSAGDLRAFF. The CDR3 DNA reads as TGTGCCAGCAGCGCAGGGGATTTGCGGGCTTTCTTT.

The J gene is TRBJ1-6, the V gene TRBV28; weak D call: TRBD1 (5 bases). Deletions cut 4 bases from V and 4 bases from J, with 8 bases between. The CDR3 has 14 residues. Germline lookup yields CDR1 MDHEN and CDR2 SYDVKM. The CDR3 nucleotides read TGTGCCAGCAGTTCACCAGGGTATAATTCACCCCTCCACTTT. As protein: CASSSPGYNSPLHF.

This clone has just a few counts. The V and J genes are TRBV24-1 and TRBJ2-7; the match to TRBD1 covers 10 bases. Trimming cost V 10 bases and J 0 bases; bases outside gene matches: 2. The CDR3 consists of 13 residues. Germline CDR1 KGHDR, CDR2 SFDVKD. CDR3 DNA: TGTGCCACAGGGACAGGGGACTCCTACGAGCAGTACTTC. Its protein product is CATGTGDSYEQYF.

Here the CDR3 DNA reads TGTGCCAGCAGCCCCGTGGACTGGGGTGAGAAGACCCAGTACTTC. Protein: CASSPVDWGEKTQYF. The rearrangement links TRBV11-2 to TRBJ2-5; possibly TRBD2 for D (5 bases). Germline V lookup: CDR1 SGHAT, CDR2 FQNNGV. CDR3 length equals 15 residues. V lost 5 bases and J 6 bases, leaving 19 bases between the germline ends.

This clone was found many times. The gene calls are TRBV7-2 and TRBJ1-1, with no clear D. This CDR3 is built from 17 residues. The V end lost 4 bases, the J end lost 5 bases, and 23 bases lay between the germline ends. The germline gives CDR1 SGHTA, CDR2 FQGNSA. The CDR3 loop is CASSSLPGKGWWTEAFF. The DNA of the CDR3 is TGTGCCAGCAGCTCCCTCCCGGGGAAGGGTTGGTGGACTGAAGCTTTCTTT.